The 28 T cell receptor beta chains presented below share a single source sample, sequenced in a study of CXCR3-negative and CXCR3-positive naive CD8 T cells. UMI-labeled TRB cDNA libraries were prepared by 5' RACE. TCRdb re-called the 5' RACE reads and shows each CDR3 protein once, DNA omitted. The sample has fewer than 80,000 distinct CDR3 sequences, and its top ten clones hold 4.3%. Sequenced: naive CXCR3- CD8+ T cells from blood. The subset here: CD45RO-CCR7+CD27+CD95- naive CD8+ T cells lacking CXCR3 (TNR3-). The receptors were sampled from a human donor in good health. Some clones in this sample may be carry-over from other donors' samples.

The gene calls are TRBV5-1 and TRBJ1-5; the TCRdb call, TRBD1, lacks DNA for checking. Germline V lookup: CDR1 SGHRS, CDR2 YFSETQ. The CDR3 sequence is 15 residues long. The chain's CDR3 is CASRSGTGGDQPQHF. The entire variable domain, with the rest obtained from reference TRBV5-1 and TRBJ1-5, is as follows: KAGVTQTPRYLIKTRGQQVTLSCSPISGHRSVSWYQQTPGQGLQFLFEYFSETQRNKGNFPGRFSGRQFSNSRSEMNVSTLELGDSALYLCASRSGTGGDQPQHFGDGTRLSIL.

The chain is built from TRBV4-2 and TRBJ2-1; the D gene TCRdb calls, TRBD1, cannot be checked with no DNA. The CDR3 is 16 residues long. Looked up from germline, CDR1 is LGHNA and CDR2 is YNFKEQ. This chain's CDR3 is CASSQEDRTIYNEQFF.

The chain links TRBV5-1 to TRBJ2-1; TCRdb picks TRBD1, but there is no DNA to check that call. Germline assignment: CDR1 SGHRS and CDR2 YFSETQ. The CDR3 is made up of 15 amino acids. CDR3 sequence: CASSAGQGGYNEQFF.

This chain joins TRBV7-9 and TRBJ1-1. Per germline, CDR1 SEHNR and CDR2 FQNEAQ (reference sequence). The CDR3 runs 13 residues. This CDR3 reads CASRPDGGVEAFF.

The V and J genes are TRBV6-2 or TRBV6-3 and TRBJ2-3; TCRdb's D call, TRBD1, is unchecked because there is no DNA. This CDR3 has 14 residues. Germline CDR1 and CDR2: MNHEY and SVGEGT. This CDR3 is CASSYGTGADTQYF.

The rearrangement joins TRBV15 to TRBJ2-3; the TCRdb D gene call, TRBD2, has no DNA to confirm it. Germline V CDR1 and CDR2: LNHNV, YYDKDF (reference sequence). There are 15 residues in the CDR3. CDR3 loop: CATSRDSGGPDTQYF.

The V call is TRBV5-1, the J call TRBJ2-7; the TCRdb call, TRBD1, lacks DNA for checking. The CDR3 length is 13 residues. CDR1 is SGHRS and CDR2 is YFSETQ in the germline V gene. CDR3 protein: CASSLGRDYEQYF.

The chain uses TRBV29-1 and TRBJ1-1; TCRdb lists TRBD1, though no DNA is available to test this call. The CDR3 has 11 amino acids. Germline loops: CDR1 SQVTM, CDR2 ANQGSEA. The CDR3 is CSVTGNTEAFF.

The chain uses TRBV20-1 and TRBJ2-1; as DNA is missing, the TRBD2 call by TCRdb cannot be tested. This CDR3 spans 14 amino acids. Germline V gene sequence: CDR1 DFQATT, CDR2 SNEGSKA (reference sequence). The CDR3 here is CSARSGGDVNEQFF.

The rearrangement joins TRBV5-1 to TRBJ2-7; TCRdb proposes TRBD1, but this gene call is untestable without DNA. In germline, CDR1 is SGHRS, CDR2 YFSETQ. The CDR3 length is 16 residues. The CDR3 loop is CASSFRTDRGLYEQYF.

The chain joins TRBV6-5 to TRBJ2-1; as DNA is missing, the TRBD2 call by TCRdb cannot be tested. Germline V CDR1 and CDR2: MNHEY, SVGAGI. The CDR3 is made up of 15 amino acids. The CDR3 loop reads CASRLLAVSYNEQFF.

This sequence joins TRBV6-2 or TRBV6-3 and TRBJ2-3; TCRdb names TRBD1, which stays unverified in the absence of DNA. Germline-derived CDR1 and CDR2 are MNHEY and SVGEGT. The CDR3 loop spans 16 amino acids. The CDR3 sequence is CASRQGVLLYTDTQYF.

V is TRBV20-1 and J is TRBJ1-2; TCRdb's assignment of TRBD1 cannot be checked, as there is no DNA. Looked up from germline, CDR1 is DFQATT and CDR2 is SNEGSKA (reference sequence). This CDR3 spans 14 amino acids. This CDR3 is CSARDPDRVYGYTF.

V usage is TRBV20-1 and J usage is TRBJ2-2. This CDR3 region has 15 residues. CDR1 DFQATT and CDR2 SNEGSKA come from the germline V gene (reference sequence). The CDR3 loop is CSARSLAGDTGELFF.

The chain is built from TRBV20-1 and TRBJ2-3. Germline assignment: CDR1 DFQATT and CDR2 SNEGSKA (reference sequence). The CDR3 consists of 15 residues. CDR3 in amino acids: CSASVPDTLTDTQYF.

The chain employs TRBV29-1 and TRBJ2-7; TCRdb proposes TRBD1, but this gene call is untestable without DNA. In germline, CDR1 is SQVTM, CDR2 ANQGSEA. This CDR3 is built from 14 residues. CDR3 amino acids: CSVEDLRGAGEQYF.

This chain uses TRBV6-4 with TRBJ2-3; the TRBD2 assignment by TCRdb is unverifiable without DNA. The CDR3 totals 15 residues. The germline V gene encodes CDR1 MRHNA and CDR2 SNTAGT. CDR3 protein: CASSDGTSGADTQYF.

The chain's CDR3 is CSARDPLVLAASYEQYF. This rearrangement joins TRBV20-1 to TRBJ2-7; TCRdb picks TRBD2, but there is no DNA to check that call. The CDR3 totals 17 residues. Germline loops: CDR1 DFQATT, CDR2 SNEGSKA (reference sequence).

The genes are TRBV6-2 or TRBV6-3 and TRBJ2-7; TCRdb lists TRBD1, though no DNA is available to test this call. The length of the CDR3 is 12 residues. CDR1 is MNHEY and CDR2 is SVGEGT in the germline V gene. CDR3 sequence reads: CASYQGVYEQYF.

The chain carries TRBV19 and TRBJ1-1; TCRdb gives TRBD1 as the D gene, but with no DNA this cannot be confirmed. The CDR3 sequence is 14 residues long. Germline V CDR1 and CDR2: LNHDA, SQIVND (reference sequence). The chain's CDR3 is CASSMGQMNTEAFF.

The chain carries TRBV23-1 and TRBJ1-5; TCRdb outputs TRBD1, but without DNA this stays unchecked. TRBV23-1 is flagged as an ORF with uncertain function. The CDR3 totals 17 residues. The CDR3 spells CASSLGRDKISNQPQHF.

The chain recombines TRBV9 with TRBJ1-2; the TCRdb call, TRBD1, lacks DNA for checking. CDR1 SGDLS and CDR2 YYNGEE come from the germline V gene. The CDR3 covers 17 residues. This CDR3 reads CASSADSSGKGNYGYTF.

The rearrangement joins TRBV29-1 to TRBJ2-1; TCRdb designates TRBD1, a call that cannot be tested without DNA. The germline CDR1 and CDR2 sequences are SQVTM and ANQGSEA. CDR3 size: 15 residues. CDR3: CSVEYRGTTYNEQFF.

J is TRBJ1-5 and V is TRBV5-1. CDR3 length equals 13 residues. Germline V gives CDR1 SGHRS, CDR2 YFSETQ. The CDR3 reads CASSLLVGQPQHF.

J is TRBJ2-2 and V is TRBV14. Germline V gene data show CDR1 as SGHDN and CDR2 as FVKESK. The CDR3 is 14 amino acids. CDR3 region: CASSRAVNTGELFF.

The chain joins TRBV29-1 to TRBJ1-2; TCRdb calls TRBD1, which cannot be checked without DNA. Germline values: CDR1 SQVTM, CDR2 ANQGSEA. The CDR3 has 16 amino acids. The chain's CDR3 is CSVENGTGRFSYAYTF.

The gene calls are TRBV29-1 and TRBJ2-1; TCRdb reports TRBD1, a call that lacks DNA to check it against. This CDR3 region has 17 residues. The germline V gene has CDR1 SQVTM and CDR2 ANQGSEA. The CDR3 is CSVASPSRGVSYNEQFF.

The chain is built from TRBV7-9 and TRBJ1-1. This CDR3 has 15 residues. Germline CDR1 is SEHNR and CDR2 is FQNEAQ (reference sequence). This CDR3 is CASSGHRALNTEAFF.